A single sample gave rise to the 4 T cell receptor beta chains below, sequenced in a study of spatial heterogeneity in lung cancer. TCRdb reprocessed the 5' RACE reads via MiXCR and lists one record per CDR3 protein. The sample lists some 54,000 distinct CDR3 sequences; roughly 7% were seen once. The time point here: blood at routine non-recurrence follow-up after resection. Whole RNA, isolated from tumor, nontumor lung or frozen PBMC, was sequenced without prior sorting. Sequenced here: PBMCs, sampled at follow-up. These receptors all come from a female donor with early-stage non-small cell lung cancer.

Only a few counts were recorded for this clonotype. At one end, the junction sequence differs from germline, possibly due to a read error. The chain employs TRBV7-2 and TRBJ2-4, with D tentatively TRBD2 (5 bases). Germline CDR1 is SGHTA and CDR2 is FQGNSA. The CDR3 covers 17 residues. The CDR3 region has the DNA TGTGCCGGCAGCTTGCCCTCGTGGGGAGCGGAACCCGACACAGAGTACTTC. It encodes CAGSLPSWGAEPDTEYF.

This clonotype was found many times. The gene calls are TRBV9 and TRBJ1-3; 7 nucleotides match TRBD1. The CDR3 has 15 amino acids. V shed 0 bases and J 4 bases; nucleotides not matched to a gene: 4. Germline V gene sequence: CDR1 SGDLS, CDR2 YYNGEE. CDR3 sequence reads: CASSVGTGLGNTIYF. For the CDR3, the DNA is TGTGCCAGCAGCGTAGGGACAGGTTTGGGAAACACCATATATTTT.

Many counts were recorded for this clonotype. The CDR3, as DNA: TGCGCCAGCAGCCAGGGACAGCCCATCATGGGCTACACCTTC. This sequence encodes CASSQGQPIMGYTF. J is TRBJ1-2 and V is TRBV4-3, with 7 nucleotides matching TRBD1. The length of the CDR3 is 14 residues. V gave up 3 bases and J gave up 8 bases; unmatched junction bases: 9. CDR1 is LGHNA and CDR2 is YSLEER in the germline V gene.

This clonotype was recorded many times. The V call is TRBV7-9, the J call TRBJ2-1; TRBD1 matches at 8 bases. The ends lost 1 base at V and 6 bases at J; junction bases unmatched: 5. This CDR3 contains 15 residues. Germline values: CDR1 SEHNR, CDR2 FQNEAQ (reference sequence). The CDR3 protein is CASSLGGTGGNEQFF. The CDR3 DNA reads TGTGCCAGCAGCTTAGGGGGGACAGGTGGCAATGAGCAGTTCTTC.